The 22 T cell receptor beta chains presented below share a single source sample, sequenced in a study of T cell responses to AZD1222 COVID-19 vaccine. TCRdb keeps only in-frame clones here, not all; method: immunoSEQ multiplex PCR. Among 200,000 to 300,000 clones listed, approximately 95% were seen once. The input for sequencing was peripheral blood, taken on day 0 of AZD1222 vaccination. All receptors come from an adult in good health.

This clone has just one count. The chain has TRBV12-3 or TRBV12-4 and TRBJ2-3; 10 bases are a match to TRBD2. CDR3 length: 13 residues. J gave up 4 bases and V 6 bases, and 1 base lay outside the gene matches. The CDR3, as DNA: TGTGCCAGCAGGGGGACTAGCGCAGATACGCAGTATTTT. Encoded protein: CASRGTSADTQYF.

This rearrangement joins TRBV6-5 to TRBJ2-1; 8 positions match TRBD2. The J segment lost 7 bases and the V segment lost 4 bases, leaving 6 bases of the junction unmatched. Germline V gene sequence: CDR1 MNHEY, CDR2 SVGAGI. This CDR3 has 14 amino acids. The CDR3 nucleotides read TGTGCCAGCAGTTTCGGGGGGGCGGTTAATGAGCAGTTCTTC. Encoded protein: CASSFGGAVNEQFF.

V is TRBV3-1 (or the pseudogene TRBV3-2) and J is TRBJ1-1; D unresolved. This CDR3 contains 14 residues. Germline CDR1 and CDR2: LGHDT and YNNKEL (reference sequence). V was cut by 4 bases and J by 4 bases, with 13 bases left in between. CDR3 amino acids: CASSPHRSGTEAFF. CDR3 bases: TGTGCCAGCAGCCCCCACAGATCGGGCACTGAAGCTTTCTTT.

J is TRBJ2-2 and V is TRBV7-9; D tentatively reads TRBD1 or TRBD2 (5 bases each). The germline V and J ends were trimmed by 3 bases and 0 bases, with 8 bases remaining between them. The CDR3 is made up of 15 amino acids. The germline V gene encodes CDR1 SEHNR and CDR2 FQNEAQ (reference sequence). DNA of the CDR3: TGTGCCAGCAGCTTGGGACCGTCGAACACCGGGGAGCTGTTTTTT. Encoded protein: CASSLGPSNTGELFF.

The CDR3 nucleotides read TGTGCCATCAGGGACGCGGGGACTGAAGCTTTCTTT. It translates to CAIRDAGTEAFF. This sequence joins TRBV10-3 and TRBJ1-1; no clear D gene. The CDR3 has 12 amino acids. V was trimmed by 6 bases and J by 5 bases, leaving 10 bases between them. CDR1 is ENHRY, CDR2 SYGVKD, per germline.

This clone was picked up one time. The chain joins TRBV5-1 to TRBJ2-5; perhaps D is TRBD1 or TRBD2 (5 bases each). V gave up 3 bases and J gave up 5 bases, with 14 bases separating them. Germline V CDR1 and CDR2: SGHRS, YFSETQ. This CDR3 is built from 14 residues. The CDR3 sequence: CASSWGTKGETQYF. CDR3 bases: TGCGCCAGCAGCTGGGGGACCAAGGGGGAGACCCAGTACTTC.

In this sample, this clone turned up once. The rearrangement links TRBV3-1 (or the pseudogene TRBV3-2) to TRBJ1-1, with a weak D call TRBD1 (6 bases). Germline V gene lookup returns CDR1 LGHDT and CDR2 YNNKEL (reference sequence). V dropped 1 base and J dropped 0 bases, with 9 bases sitting between them. The CDR3 totals 15 residues. CDR3 DNA: TGTGCCAGCAGCCAAGGAGGACAGCTGAACACTGAAGCTTTCTTT. Translating it yields CASSQGGQLNTEAFF.

Details on this clone: Other DNA sequences in this specimen translate into the identical CDR3. The genes are TRBV12-3 or TRBV12-4 and TRBJ1-2; D is unresolved. The CDR3 has 12 amino acids. Trimming shortened V by 3 bases and J by 1 base, and 3 bases separated the two germline ends. The CDR3 bases are TGTGCCAGCAGTTTGGGTAACTATGGCTACACCTTC. It is translated as CASSLGNYGYTF.

The chain combines TRBV24-1 with TRBJ2-1; D is ambiguous. This CDR3 region has 16 residues. V shed 4 bases and J shed 0 bases, with 12 bases lying between them. Germline V lookup: CDR1 KGHDR, CDR2 SFDVKD. The CDR3 DNA is TGTGCCACCAGTGACAGCTCGGCCAGCTCCTACAATGAGCAGTTCTTC. This sequence encodes CATSDSSASSYNEQFF.

This chain uses TRBV28 with TRBJ2-7; D possibly corresponds to TRBD1 (6 bases). Germline-derived CDR1 and CDR2 are MDHEN and SYDVKM. The germline V and J ends were trimmed by 4 bases and 1 base, with 14 bases remaining between them. The CDR3 has 15 amino acids. CDR3 loop: CASSSYRVLSYEQYF. The CDR3 DNA reads TGTGCCAGCAGTTCGTACAGGGTCCTATCCTACGAGCAGTACTTC.

The chain employs TRBV5-1 and TRBJ2-5, with D perhaps given as TRBD1 or TRBD2 (5 bases each). Germline lookup yields CDR1 SGHRS and CDR2 YFSETQ. The CDR3 sequence is 14 residues long. V lost 4 bases and J 2 bases, leaving 12 bases between the germline ends. The CDR3: CASSLGTVQETQYF. The CDR3 region has the DNA TGCGCCAGCAGCCTGGGGACGGTTCAAGAGACCCAGTACTTC. Combining the CDR3 with reference TRBV5-1 and TRBJ2-5 gives the whole variable domain KAGVTQTPRYLIKTRGQQVTLSCSPISGHRSVSWYQQTPGQGLQFLFEYFSETQRNKGNFPGRFSGRQFSNSRSEMNVSTLELGDSALYLCASSLGTVQETQYFGPGTRLLVL.

The V gene is TRBV19, the J gene TRBJ1-3; D is unresolved. This CDR3 region has 17 residues. Trimming left V 3 bases short and J 0 bases short, with 15 bases between. Germline V lookup: CDR1 LNHDA, CDR2 SQIVND (reference sequence). The CDR3 nucleotides are TGTGCCAGTAGTATCACGTCAAGAGGCGCCTCTGGAAACACCATATATTTT. Translating gives CASSITSRGASGNTIYF.

This sequence joins TRBV6-2 or TRBV6-3 and TRBJ2-1; D gene ambiguous. The CDR3 spans 14 residues. The germline gives CDR1 MNHEY, CDR2 SVGEGT. With 5 bases removed from V and 4 bases from J, the gap between germline ends came to 12 bases. As DNA, the CDR3 is TGTGCCAGCAGTCCCCCTCAGCTTTACAATGAGCAGTTCTTC. Translation gives CASSPPQLYNEQFF.

The rearrangement joins TRBV28 to TRBJ1-5; tentatively, D is TRBD1 (6 bases). Germline loops: CDR1 MDHEN, CDR2 SYDVKM. The CDR3 loop spans 14 amino acids. V lost 6 bases, J lost 4 bases, and 13 bases lay in between. The DNA for the CDR3 is TGTGCCAGCAGAATACAGGGTGGGAATCAGCCCCAGCATTTT. Amino acids: CASRIQGGNQPQHF.

The V gene is TRBV28, the J gene TRBJ1-4; D not resolved. Looked up from germline, CDR1 is MDHEN and CDR2 is SYDVKM. The CDR3 is 13 amino acids. Trimming took 4 bases from V and 11 from J, leaving 14 bases between them. The CDR3 DNA follows: TGTGCCAGCAGTTCGACGGGTGGTCGGAAACTGTTTTTT. Protein sequence: CASSSTGGRKLFF.

This clone was counted a few times. The rearrangement joins TRBV5-1 to TRBJ1-1, with D possibly matching TRBD1 (6 bases). This CDR3 is 15 amino acids long. The V end lost 4 bases, the J end lost 5 bases, and 18 bases lay between the germline ends. Germline V gene sequence: CDR1 SGHRS, CDR2 YFSETQ. For the CDR3, the DNA is TGCGCCAGCAGCCAGCTGCGGGGGCGAGGAACTGAAGCTTTCTTT. Protein sequence: CASSQLRGRGTEAFF. The variable domain in full, completed from reference TRBV5-1 and TRBJ1-1, reads KAGVTQTPRYLIKTRGQQVTLSCSPISGHRSVSWYQQTPGQGLQFLFEYFSETQRNKGNFPGRFSGRQFSNSRSEMNVSTLELGDSALYLCASSQLRGRGTEAFFGQGTRLTVV.

The chain is built from TRBV6-2 or TRBV6-3 and TRBJ2-1, with 9 bases identical to TRBD1. The CDR3 consists of 15 residues. V was clipped by 1 base and J by 6 bases; unmatched bases: 4. Germline CDR1 MNHEY, CDR2 SVGEGT. CDR3 coding DNA: TGTGCCAGCAGTTACTATGGGACAGGGCCCAATGAGCAGTTCTTC. Its translation is CASSYYGTGPNEQFF.

The rearrangement joins TRBV5-1 to TRBJ2-5; D is undetermined. Looked up from germline, CDR1 is SGHRS and CDR2 is YFSETQ. The CDR3 sequence is 15 residues long. V was trimmed by 1 base and J by 5 bases, leaving 15 bases between them. The CDR3 DNA is TGCGCCAGCAGCTTGAAGGCCGGGCCAGGCGAGACCCAGTACTTC. It is translated as CASSLKAGPGETQYF.

This rearrangement joins TRBV15 to TRBJ2-5; D is tentatively TRBD1 or TRBD2 (6 bases each). Trimming shortened V by 3 bases and J by 5 bases, and 16 bases separated the two germline ends. The CDR3 has 15 amino acids. Germline assignment: CDR1 LNHNV and CDR2 YYDKDF (reference sequence). For the CDR3, the DNA is TGTGCCACCAGCAGTGGGGGGCAGGGTGGCGAGACCCAGTACTTC. Its protein is CATSSGGQGGETQYF.

The CDR3 sequence: CASSLSGSHREQFF. In DNA, the CDR3 is TGTGCCAGCAGCTTGAGCGGTTCCCATCGGGAGCAGTTCTTC. The gene calls are TRBV7-2 and TRBJ2-1, with a possible D match to TRBD2 (5 bases). CDR1 is SGHTA, CDR2 FQGNSA, per germline. The CDR3 runs to 14 residues. Trimming shortened V by 3 bases and J by 10 bases, and 16 bases separated the two germline ends.

The rearrangement links TRBV6-5 to TRBJ2-7; D not certain. The CDR3 spans 14 residues. Between the trimmed V and J ends, which lost 6 bases and 0 bases, there was a span of 12 bases. The germline V gene has CDR1 MNHEY and CDR2 SVGAGI. CDR3 in amino acids: CASSPSRSSYEQYF. The CDR3 nucleotides are TGTGCCAGCAGCCCCTCCCGGAGCTCCTACGAGCAGTACTTC.

This sequence joins TRBV20-1 and TRBJ1-5; D may be TRBD1 (5 bases). Trimming stripped 3 bases from V and 5 bases from J, with 14 bases between. Germline V gene lookup returns CDR1 DFQATT and CDR2 SNEGSKA (reference sequence). The CDR3 runs 14 residues. CDR3 nucleotide sequence: TGCAGTGCTAGTCTCGGGCAGGGTGATCAGCCCCAGCATTTT. It encodes CSASLGQGDQPQHF.